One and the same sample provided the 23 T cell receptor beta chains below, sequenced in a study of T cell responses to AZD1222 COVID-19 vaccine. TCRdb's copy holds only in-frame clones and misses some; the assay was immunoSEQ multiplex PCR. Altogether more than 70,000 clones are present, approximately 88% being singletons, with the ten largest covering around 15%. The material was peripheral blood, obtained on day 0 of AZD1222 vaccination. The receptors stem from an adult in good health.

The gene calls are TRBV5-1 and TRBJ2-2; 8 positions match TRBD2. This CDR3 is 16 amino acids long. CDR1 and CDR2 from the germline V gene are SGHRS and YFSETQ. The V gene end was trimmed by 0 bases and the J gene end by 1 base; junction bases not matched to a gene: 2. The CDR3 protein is CASSLATSGNTGELFF. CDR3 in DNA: TGCGCCAGCAGCTTGGCAACTAGCGGGAACACCGGGGAGCTGTTTTTT.

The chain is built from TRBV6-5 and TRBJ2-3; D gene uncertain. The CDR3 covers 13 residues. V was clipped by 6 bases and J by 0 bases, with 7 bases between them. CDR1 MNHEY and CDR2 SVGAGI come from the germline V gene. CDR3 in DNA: TGTGCCAGCAGGTACGGTAGCACAGATACGCAGTATTTT. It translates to CASRYGSTDTQYF.

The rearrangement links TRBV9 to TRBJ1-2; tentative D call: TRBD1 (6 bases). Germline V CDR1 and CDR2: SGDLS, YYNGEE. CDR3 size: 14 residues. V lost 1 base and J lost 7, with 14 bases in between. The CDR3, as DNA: TGTGCCAGCAGCGTAAAATCAGGGGTTAGTGGCTACACCTTC. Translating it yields CASSVKSGVSGYTF.

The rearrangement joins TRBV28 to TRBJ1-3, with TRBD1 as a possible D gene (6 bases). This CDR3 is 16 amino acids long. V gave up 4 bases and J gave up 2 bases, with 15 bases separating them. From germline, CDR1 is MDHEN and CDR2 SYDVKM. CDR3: CASSSHPGHPGNTIYF. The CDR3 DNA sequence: TGTGCCAGCAGTTCACACCCGGGACACCCTGGAAACACCATATATTTT.

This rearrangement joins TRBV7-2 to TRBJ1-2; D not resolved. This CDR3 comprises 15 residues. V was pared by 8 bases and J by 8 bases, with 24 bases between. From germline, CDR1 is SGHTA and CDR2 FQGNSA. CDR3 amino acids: CASALEANTLEGYTF. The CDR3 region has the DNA TGTGCCAGCGCCCTTGAGGCTAACACCCTCGAGGGCTACACCTTC.

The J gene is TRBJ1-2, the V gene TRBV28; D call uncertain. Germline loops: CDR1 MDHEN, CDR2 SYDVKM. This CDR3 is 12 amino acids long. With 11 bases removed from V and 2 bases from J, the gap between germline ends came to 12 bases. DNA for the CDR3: TGTGCCTCCACAAGATCAAACTATGGCTACACCTTC. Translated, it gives CASTRSNYGYTF.

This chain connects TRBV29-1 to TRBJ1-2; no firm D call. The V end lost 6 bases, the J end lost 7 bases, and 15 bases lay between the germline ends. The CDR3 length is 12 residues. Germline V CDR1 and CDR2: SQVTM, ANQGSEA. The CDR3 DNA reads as TGCAGCGTCAAACCGGGCTTGCTTGGCTACACCTTC. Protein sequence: CSVKPGLLGYTF.

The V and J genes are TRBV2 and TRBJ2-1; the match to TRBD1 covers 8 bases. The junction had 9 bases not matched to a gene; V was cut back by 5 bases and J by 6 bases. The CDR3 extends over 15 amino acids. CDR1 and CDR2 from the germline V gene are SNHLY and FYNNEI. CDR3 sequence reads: CASSPGTGSANEQFF. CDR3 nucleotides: TGTGCCAGCAGTCCCGGGACAGGTTCGGCCAATGAGCAGTTCTTC.

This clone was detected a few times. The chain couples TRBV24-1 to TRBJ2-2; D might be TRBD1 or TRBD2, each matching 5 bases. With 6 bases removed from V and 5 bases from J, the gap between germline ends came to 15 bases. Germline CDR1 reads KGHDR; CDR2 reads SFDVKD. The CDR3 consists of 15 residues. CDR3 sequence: CATSRGRDPTGELFF. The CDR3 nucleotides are TGTGCCACCAGTCGGGGCAGGGATCCAACCGGGGAGCTGTTTTTT.

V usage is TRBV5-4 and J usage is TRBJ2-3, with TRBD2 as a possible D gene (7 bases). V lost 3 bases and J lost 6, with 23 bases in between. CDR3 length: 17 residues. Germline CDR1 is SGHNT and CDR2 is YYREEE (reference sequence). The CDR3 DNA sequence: TGTGCCAGCAGCTCGGACAGCGGGGCGGAGGGCCGGGATACGCAGTATTTT. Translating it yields CASSSDSGAEGRDTQYF.

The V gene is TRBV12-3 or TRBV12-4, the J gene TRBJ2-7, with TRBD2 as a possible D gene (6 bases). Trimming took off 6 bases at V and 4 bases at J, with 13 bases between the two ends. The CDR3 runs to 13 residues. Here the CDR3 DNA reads TGTGCCAGCAGGCATAGGCGGGATTACGAGCAGTACTTC. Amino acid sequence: CASRHRRDYEQYF.

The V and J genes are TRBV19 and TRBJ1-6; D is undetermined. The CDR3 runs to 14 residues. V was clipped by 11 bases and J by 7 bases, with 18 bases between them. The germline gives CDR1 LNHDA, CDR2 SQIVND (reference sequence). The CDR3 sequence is CARQSFWLNSPLHF. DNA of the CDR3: TGTGCCCGTCAATCGTTCTGGTTAAATTCACCCCTCCACTTT.

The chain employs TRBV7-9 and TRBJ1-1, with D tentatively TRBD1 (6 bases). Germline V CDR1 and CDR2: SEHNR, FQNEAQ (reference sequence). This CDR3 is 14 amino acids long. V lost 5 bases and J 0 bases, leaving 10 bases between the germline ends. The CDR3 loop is CASSRGQMNTEAFF. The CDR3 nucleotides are TGTGCCAGCAGCCGGGGACAAATGAACACTGAAGCTTTCTTT. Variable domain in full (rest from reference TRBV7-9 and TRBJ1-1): DTGVSQNPRHKITKRGQNVTFRCDPISEHNRLYWYRQTLGQGPEFLTYFQNEAQLEKSRLLSDRFSAERPKGSFSTLEIQRTEQGDSAMYLCASSRGQMNTEAFFGQGTRLTVV.

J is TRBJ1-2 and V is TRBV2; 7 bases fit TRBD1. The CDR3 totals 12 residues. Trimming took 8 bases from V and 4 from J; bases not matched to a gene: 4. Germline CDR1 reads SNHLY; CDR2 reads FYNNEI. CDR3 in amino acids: CASSTGTYGYTF. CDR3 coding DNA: TGTGCCAGCTCGACAGGGACCTATGGCTACACCTTC.

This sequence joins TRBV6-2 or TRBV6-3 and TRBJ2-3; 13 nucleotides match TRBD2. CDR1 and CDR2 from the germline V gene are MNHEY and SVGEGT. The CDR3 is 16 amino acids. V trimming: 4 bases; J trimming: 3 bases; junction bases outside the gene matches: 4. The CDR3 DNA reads TGTGCCAGCAGTTTAATGACTAGCGGGAGGACAGATACGCAGTATTTT. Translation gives CASSLMTSGRTDTQYF.

CDR3 DNA: TGTGCCAGCAGCTCGCCCATAGGAAGCGCCTACAATGAGCAGTTCTTC. It translates to CASSSPIGSAYNEQFF. This chain links TRBV4-2 with TRBJ2-1, with D unresolved. The CDR3 is made up of 16 amino acids. The germline V gene encodes CDR1 LGHNA and CDR2 YNFKEQ. V lost 5 bases, J lost 2 bases, and 16 bases lay in between.

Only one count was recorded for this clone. The CDR3, as DNA: TGTGCCAGCAGTGGTGGGACTAGCGTGACCCGCGGGGAGCTGTTTTTT. This encodes CASSGGTSVTRGELFF. The chain is built from TRBV6-1 and TRBJ2-2, with 10 bases identical to TRBD2. The length of the CDR3 is 16 residues. Germline V CDR1 and CDR2: MNHNS, SASEGT. J gave up 7 bases and V 4 bases, and 9 bases lay outside the gene matches.

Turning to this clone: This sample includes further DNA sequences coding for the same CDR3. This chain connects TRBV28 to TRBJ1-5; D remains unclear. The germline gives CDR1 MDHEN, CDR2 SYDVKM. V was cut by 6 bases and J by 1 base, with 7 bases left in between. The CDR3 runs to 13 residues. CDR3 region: CASSPDSNQPQHF. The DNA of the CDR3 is TGTGCCAGCAGCCCCGACAGCAATCAGCCCCAGCATTTT.

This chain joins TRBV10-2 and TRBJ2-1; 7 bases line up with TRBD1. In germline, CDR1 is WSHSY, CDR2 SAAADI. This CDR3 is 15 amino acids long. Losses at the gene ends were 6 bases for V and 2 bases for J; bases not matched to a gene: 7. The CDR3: CASRFPGGTYNEQFF. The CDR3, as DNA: TGCGCCAGCAGGTTCCCAGGGGGAACCTACAATGAGCAGTTCTTC.

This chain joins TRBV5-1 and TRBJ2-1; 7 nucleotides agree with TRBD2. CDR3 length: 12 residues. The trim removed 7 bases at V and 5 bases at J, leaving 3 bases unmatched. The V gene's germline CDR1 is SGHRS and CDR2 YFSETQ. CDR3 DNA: TGCGCCAGCGGCCGGGGGGACAATGAGCAGTTCTTC. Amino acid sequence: CASGRGDNEQFF.

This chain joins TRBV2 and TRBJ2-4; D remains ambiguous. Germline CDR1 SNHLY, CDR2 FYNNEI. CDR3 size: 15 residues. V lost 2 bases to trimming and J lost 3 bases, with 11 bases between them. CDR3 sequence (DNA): TGTGCCAGCAGTGAACAGGACGTTGGCAAAAACATTCAGTACTTC. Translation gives CASSEQDVGKNIQYF.

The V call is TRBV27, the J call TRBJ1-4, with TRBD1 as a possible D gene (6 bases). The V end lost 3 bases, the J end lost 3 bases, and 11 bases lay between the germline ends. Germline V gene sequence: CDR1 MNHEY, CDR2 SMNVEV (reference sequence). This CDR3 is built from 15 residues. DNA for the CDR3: TGTGCCAGCAGTTTGGAGGGGGAAGCTAATGAAAAACTGTTTTTT. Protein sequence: CASSLEGEANEKLFF.

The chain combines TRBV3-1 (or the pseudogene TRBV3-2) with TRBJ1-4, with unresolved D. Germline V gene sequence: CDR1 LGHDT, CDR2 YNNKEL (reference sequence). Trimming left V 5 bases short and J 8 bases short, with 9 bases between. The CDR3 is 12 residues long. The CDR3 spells CASSFHSEKLFF. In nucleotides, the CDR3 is TGTGCCAGCAGCTTCCACAGCGAAAAACTGTTTTTT.